These T cell receptor beta chains were read from a single sample in a study of blood T cell repertoires in COVID-19. Using immunoSEQ multiplex PCR, the repertoire was profiled, and TCRdb retains in-frame clones only, with some absent. The sample shows about 350,000 clones, roughly nine tenths of them seen only once. The sample consisted of peripheral blood. Source of these receptors: a woman aged 55-69 years with COVID-19, enrolled during active disease. The conserved cysteine and the conserved F or W are not part of the CDR3 here. Each record gives: clone size, V gene, J gene, CDR3 protein. A clone size is listed for some rows: how often the clone was seen (once, few, many), or a class if it is expanded.

>-|TRBV7-9|TRBJ1-4
ASFATGGTKLF
>many|TRBV7-9|TRBJ2-7
ASSLTGGLPNEQY
>-|TRBV28|TRBJ1-6
ASIPTPGQGASSYNSPLH
>-|TRBV6-5|TRBJ1-2
ASSRTWDYGYT
>-|TRBV6-1|TRBJ2-1
ASSEFSWGRSGYNEQF
>-|TRBV18|TRBJ2-7
ASSMDRNDYEQY
>-|TRBV6-6|TRBJ1-1
ASSSNTGEEAF
>-|TRBV14|TRBJ1-1
ASSRQTRGTEAF
>-|TRBV7-3|TRBJ2-2
ASSSKGSGNTGELF
>-|TRBV20-1|TRBJ1-2
SARELYGYT
>-|TRBV7-3|TRBJ2-2
ASSLKGQGSGELF
>-|TRBV5-6|TRBJ2-7
ASSSVTDRGYEQY
>once|TRBV11-1|TRBJ2-2
ASSLSEGLPGELF
>-|TRBV3-1/TRBV3-2|TRBJ2-3
ASSQSSSGEETDTQY
>-|TRBV6-5|TRBJ2-1
ASSPRQVYNEQF
>once|TRBV7-9|TRBJ1-2
ASSPRGGNYGYT
>-|TRBV5-1|TRBJ2-2
ASSLGLAGGPGTGELF
>once|TRBV12-3/TRBV12-4|TRBJ1-3
ASRTGNTIY